This T cell receptor (beta chain) is from a study of post-analysis software for immune sequencing data (dated by TCRdb to the mid-2010s). Regarding the research as a whole: Relapsing-remitting, secondary progressive and progressive-relapsing multiple sclerosis were recorded as disease courses, and subtype annotation was lacking for some patients. The patient repertoires were set against roughly eleven previously published healthy control repertoires from donors whose ages ranged from roughly 6 to 27 years. A subset of samples was prepared in parallel using single-end sample barcoding, then pooled and co-amplified after Illumina adapter ligation. Here is what the overall study found, with its caveats: The control group was slightly older than the multiple sclerosis patient group. When samples were clustered directly using the F measure, samples prepared in the same batch co-clustered strongly, which prompted a batch-effect correction. Compared with controls, multiple sclerosis patients had significantly lower normalized Chao1 diversity, a finding suggesting substantial peripheral T-cell clonal expansion. Patients showed significantly higher frequencies than controls for a handful of TRBV segments, among them TRBV5-6, TRBV5-1 and TRBV20-1.

The method behind the library was PCR. Instrument on record: Illumina HiSeq 2500. To reduce PCR and sequencing biases, unique molecular identifiers were incorporated into the TCR beta cDNA libraries. Per 1 to 10 million input T cells, around 500,000 cDNA molecules were obtained, such that each molecule approximated one T cell. The patient libraries were prepared and sequenced using the same protocol as the earlier healthy control dataset. Samples belonging to the same batch were prepared together, multiplexed and sequenced on a shared HiSeq lane. In the original analysis: Raw barcoded reads were processed with MIGEC, and single-read molecular identifier groups were discarded before consensus assembly and CDR3 extraction. VDJtools was used for post-analysis of the clonotype tables, with diversity normalized by down-sampling every dataset to the smallest sample size. Repertoire overlap clustering matched CDR3 amino acid but not nucleotide sequences to correct batch-related cross-sample contamination. TCRdb reprocessed the public reads (quality trimming at Q25 with fastp, clone calling with MiXCR) and kept in-frame beta chains. Entries that share a CDR3 protein sequence are merged under the most common genes and DNA. Clone size and V and J calls follow TCRdb, not the original study. A total of about 770,000 distinct CDR3 sequences appear in this sample, 46% of them only once. 4% to 5% of the sample belongs to the ten largest clones.

This clonotype was observed many times. Its specific antigen is unknown. No base-level quality is on record; no much larger clone is a single base apart. To demonstrate the VDJtools post-analysis software, the study profiled TCR beta repertoires from the peripheral blood of about 13 young patients with multiple sclerosis. The multiple sclerosis patients were children and adolescents between roughly 6 and 15 years of age. The CDR3 has 15 amino acids, counting the end cysteine and phenylalanine. Just the 45-base CDR3 DNA is kept, in frame starting at base 1. Trimming accounts for 4 bases at V and 5 bases at J, while the number of junction bases matched to no gene is 9. Sequences SGHTA (CDR1) and FQGNSA (CDR2) are obtained from the germline V gene.

Recombination linked TRBV7-2 to TRBJ2-5, with 8 central nucleotides matching TRBD2. The TCR comes from a girl under 18 with multiple sclerosis. The source material was blood. Here the CDR3 is given as CASSSPREGVETQYF. The DNA reads as follows: TGTGCCAGCAGCTCCCCTCGGGAGGGCGTGGAGACCCAGTACTTC. Where the CDR3 stops, the reference TRBV7-2 and TRBJ2-5 genes take over; the full variable domain is GAGVSQSPSNKVTEKGKDVELRCDPISGHTALYWYRQSLGQGLEFLIYFQGNSAPDKSGLPSDRFSAERTGGSVSTLTIQRTQQEDSAVYLCASSSPREGVETQYFGPGTRLLVL.